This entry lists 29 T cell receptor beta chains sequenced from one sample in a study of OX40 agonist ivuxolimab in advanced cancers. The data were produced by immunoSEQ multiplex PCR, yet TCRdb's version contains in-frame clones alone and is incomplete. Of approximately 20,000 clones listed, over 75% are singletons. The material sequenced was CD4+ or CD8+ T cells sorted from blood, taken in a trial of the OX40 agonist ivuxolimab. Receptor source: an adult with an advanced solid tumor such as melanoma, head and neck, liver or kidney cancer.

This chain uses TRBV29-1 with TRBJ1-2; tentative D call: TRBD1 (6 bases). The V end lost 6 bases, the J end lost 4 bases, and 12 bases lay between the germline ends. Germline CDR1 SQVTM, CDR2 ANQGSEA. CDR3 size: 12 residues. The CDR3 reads CSVRTEGYGYTF. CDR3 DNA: TGCAGCGTCCGGACAGAGGGCTATGGCTACACCTTC.

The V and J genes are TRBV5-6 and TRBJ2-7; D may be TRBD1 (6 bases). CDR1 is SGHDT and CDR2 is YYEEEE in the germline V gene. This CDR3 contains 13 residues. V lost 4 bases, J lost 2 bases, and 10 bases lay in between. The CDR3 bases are TGTGCCAGCAGCCTGGGGGCCGCCTACGAGCAGTACTTC. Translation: CASSLGAAYEQYF. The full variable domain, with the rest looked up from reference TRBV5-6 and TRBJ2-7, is DAGVTQSPTHLIKTRGQQVTLRCSPKSGHDTVSWYQQALGQGPQFIFQYYEEEERQRGNFPDRFSGHQFPNYSSELNVNALLLGDSALYLCASSLGAAYEQYFGPGTRLTVT.

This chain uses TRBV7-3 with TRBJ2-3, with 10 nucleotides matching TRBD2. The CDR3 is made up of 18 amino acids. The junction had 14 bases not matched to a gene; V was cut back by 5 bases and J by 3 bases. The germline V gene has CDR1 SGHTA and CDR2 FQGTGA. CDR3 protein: CASSPQGLAGVGTDTQYF. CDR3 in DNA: TGTGCCAGCAGCCCCCAAGGGCTAGCGGGAGTGGGTACAGATACGCAGTATTTT.

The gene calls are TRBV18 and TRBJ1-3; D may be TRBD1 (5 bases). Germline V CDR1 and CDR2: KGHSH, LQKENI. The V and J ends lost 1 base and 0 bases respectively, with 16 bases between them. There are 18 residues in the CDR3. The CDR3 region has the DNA TGTGCCAGCTCACCACTGGATAGACAGTTTAGCTCTGGAAACACCATATATTTT. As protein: CASSPLDRQFSSGNTIYF. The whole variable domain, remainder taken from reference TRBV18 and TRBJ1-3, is NAGVMQNPRHLVRRRGQEARLRCSPMKGHSHVYWYRQLPEEGLKFMVYLQKENIIDESGMPKERFSAEFPKEGPSILRIQQVVRGDSAAYFCASSPLDRQFSSGNTIYFGEGSWLTVV.

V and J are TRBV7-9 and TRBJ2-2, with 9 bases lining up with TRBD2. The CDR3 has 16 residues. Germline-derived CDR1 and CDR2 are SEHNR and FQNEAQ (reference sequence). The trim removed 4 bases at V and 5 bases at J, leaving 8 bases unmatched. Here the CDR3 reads CASSSLSGRTTGELFF. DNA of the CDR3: TGTGCCAGCAGCTCCCTTAGCGGGAGAACAACCGGGGAGCTGTTTTTT.

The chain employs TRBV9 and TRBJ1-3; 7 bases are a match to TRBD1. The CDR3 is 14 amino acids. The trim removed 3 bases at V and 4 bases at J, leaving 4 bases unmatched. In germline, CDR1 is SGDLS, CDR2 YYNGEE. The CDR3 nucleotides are TGTGCCAGCAGCGCCGGGACAGAAGGAAACACCATATATTTT. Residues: CASSAGTEGNTIYF.

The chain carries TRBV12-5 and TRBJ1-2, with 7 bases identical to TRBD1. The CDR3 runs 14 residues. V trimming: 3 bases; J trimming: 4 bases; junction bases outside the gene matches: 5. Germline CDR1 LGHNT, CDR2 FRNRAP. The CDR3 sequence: CASGFSRGGYGYTF. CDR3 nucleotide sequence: TGTGCTAGTGGTTTCTCCAGGGGGGGCTATGGCTACACCTTC. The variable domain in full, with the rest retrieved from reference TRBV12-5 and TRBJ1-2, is DARVTQTPRHKVTEMGQEVTMRCQPILGHNTVFWYRQTMMQGLELLAYFRNRAPLDDSGMPKDRFSAEMPDATLATLKIQPSEPRDSAVYFCASGFSRGGYGYTFGSGTRLTVV.

Here the CDR3 reads CASSVSRGTGAGEEQYF. The CDR3 DNA is TGTGCCAGCAGCGTTAGTAGAGGGACAGGGGCCGGGGAGGAGCAGTACTTC. The chain has TRBV11-2 and TRBJ2-7; 10 bases fit TRBD1. Germline V lookup: CDR1 SGHAT, CDR2 FQNNGV. This CDR3 comprises 17 residues. The V gene end was trimmed by 5 bases and the J gene end by 7 bases; junction bases not matched to a gene: 17.

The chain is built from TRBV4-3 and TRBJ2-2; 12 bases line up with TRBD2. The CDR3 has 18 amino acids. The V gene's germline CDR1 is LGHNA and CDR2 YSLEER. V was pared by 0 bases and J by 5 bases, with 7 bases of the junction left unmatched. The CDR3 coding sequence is TGCGCCAGCAGCCAAGAGGTTCTAGCGGGGGGGCCGACCGGGGAGCTGTTTTTT. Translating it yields CASSQEVLAGGPTGELFF.

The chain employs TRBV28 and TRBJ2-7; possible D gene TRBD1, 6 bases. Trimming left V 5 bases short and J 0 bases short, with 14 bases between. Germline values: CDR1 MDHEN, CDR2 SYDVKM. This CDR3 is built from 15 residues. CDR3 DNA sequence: TGTGCCAGCAGTCCGCACAGGGAAAGCTCCTACGAGCAGTACTTC. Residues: CASSPHRESSYEQYF.

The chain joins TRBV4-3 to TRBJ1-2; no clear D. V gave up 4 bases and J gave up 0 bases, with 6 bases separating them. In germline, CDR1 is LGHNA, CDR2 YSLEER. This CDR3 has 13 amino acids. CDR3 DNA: TGCGCCAGCAGCCCGGATTCTAACTATGGCTACACCTTC. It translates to CASSPDSNYGYTF.

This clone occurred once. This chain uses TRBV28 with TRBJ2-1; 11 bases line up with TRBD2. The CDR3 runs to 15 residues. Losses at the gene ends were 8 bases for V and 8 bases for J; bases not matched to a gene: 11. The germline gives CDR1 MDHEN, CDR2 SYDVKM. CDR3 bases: TGTGCCAGCTTTATGACTAGCGGGGACGAGGATGAGCAGTTCTTC. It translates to CASFMTSGDEDEQFF.

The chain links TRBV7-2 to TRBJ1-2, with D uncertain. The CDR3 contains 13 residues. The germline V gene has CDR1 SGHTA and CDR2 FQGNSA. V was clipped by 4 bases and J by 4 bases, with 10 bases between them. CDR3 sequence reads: CASSSGFSYGYTF. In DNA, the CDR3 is TGTGCCAGCAGCTCCGGTTTTAGCTATGGCTACACCTTC.

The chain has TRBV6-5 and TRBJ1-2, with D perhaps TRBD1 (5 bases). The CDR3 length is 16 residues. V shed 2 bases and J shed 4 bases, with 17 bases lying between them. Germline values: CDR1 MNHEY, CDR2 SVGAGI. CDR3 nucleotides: TGTGCCAGCAGTTACGACGTAGCCGGGGGGACCTATGGCTACACCTTC. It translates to CASSYDVAGGTYGYTF.

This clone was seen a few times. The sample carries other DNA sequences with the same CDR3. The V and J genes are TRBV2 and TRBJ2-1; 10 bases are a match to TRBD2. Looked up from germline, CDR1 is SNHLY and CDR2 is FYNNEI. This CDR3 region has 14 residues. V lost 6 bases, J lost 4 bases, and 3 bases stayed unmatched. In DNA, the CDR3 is TGTGCCAGCAGCGGACTAGCGGCTTACAATGAGCAGTTCTTC. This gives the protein CASSGLAAYNEQFF.

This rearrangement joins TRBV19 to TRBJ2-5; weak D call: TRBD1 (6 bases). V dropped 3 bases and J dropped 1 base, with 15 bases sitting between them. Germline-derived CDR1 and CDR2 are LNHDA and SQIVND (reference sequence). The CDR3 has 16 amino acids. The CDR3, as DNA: TGTGCCAGTAGTATGGGAGCGATAGGGGGCCAAGAGACCCAGTACTTC. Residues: CASSMGAIGGQETQYF.

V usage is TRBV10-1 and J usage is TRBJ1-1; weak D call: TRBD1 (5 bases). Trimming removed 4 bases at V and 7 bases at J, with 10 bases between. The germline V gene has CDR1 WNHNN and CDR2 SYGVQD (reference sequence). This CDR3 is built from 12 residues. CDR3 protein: CASSAGALEAFF. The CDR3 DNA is TGCGCCAGCAGTGCCGGGGCTCTTGAAGCTTTCTTT.

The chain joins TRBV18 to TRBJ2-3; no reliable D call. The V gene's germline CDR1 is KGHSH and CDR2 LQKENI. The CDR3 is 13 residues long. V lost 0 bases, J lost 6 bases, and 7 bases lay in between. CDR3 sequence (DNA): TGTGCCAGCTCACCACCAACAGTCGATACGCAGTATTTT. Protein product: CASSPPTVDTQYF. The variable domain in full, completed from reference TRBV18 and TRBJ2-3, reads NAGVMQNPRHLVRRRGQEARLRCSPMKGHSHVYWYRQLPEEGLKFMVYLQKENIIDESGMPKERFSAEFPKEGPSILRIQQVVRGDSAAYFCASSPPTVDTQYFGPGTRLTVL.

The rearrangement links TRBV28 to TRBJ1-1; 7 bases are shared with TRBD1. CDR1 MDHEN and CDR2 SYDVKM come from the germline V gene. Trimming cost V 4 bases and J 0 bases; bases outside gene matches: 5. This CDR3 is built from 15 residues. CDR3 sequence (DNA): TGTGCCAGCAGTTCGGACAGGAACATGAACACTGAAGCTTTCTTT. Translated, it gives CASSSDRNMNTEAFF. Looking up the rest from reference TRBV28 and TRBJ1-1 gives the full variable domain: DVKVTQSSRYLVKRTGEKVFLECVQDMDHENMFWYRQDPGLGLRLIYFSYDVKMKEKGDIPEGYSVSREKKERFSLILESASTNQTSMYLCASSSDRNMNTEAFFGQGTRLTVV.

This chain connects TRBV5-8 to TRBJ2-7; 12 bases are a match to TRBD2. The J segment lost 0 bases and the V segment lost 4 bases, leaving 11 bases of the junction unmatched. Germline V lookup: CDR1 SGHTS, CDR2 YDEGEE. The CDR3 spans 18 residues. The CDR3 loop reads CASSPRLAGDLNSYEQYF. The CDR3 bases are TGTGCCAGCAGCCCAAGACTAGCGGGAGACCTTAACTCCTACGAGCAGTACTTC.

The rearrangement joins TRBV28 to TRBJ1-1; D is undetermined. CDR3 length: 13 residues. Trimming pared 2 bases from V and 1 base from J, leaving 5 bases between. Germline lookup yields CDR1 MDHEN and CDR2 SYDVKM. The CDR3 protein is CASSLVGNTEAFF. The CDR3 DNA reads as TGTGCCAGCAGTTTAGTGGGGAACACTGAAGCTTTCTTT.

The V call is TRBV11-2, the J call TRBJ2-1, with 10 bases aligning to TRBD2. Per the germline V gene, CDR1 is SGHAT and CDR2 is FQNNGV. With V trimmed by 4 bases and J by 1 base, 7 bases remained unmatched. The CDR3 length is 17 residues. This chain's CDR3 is CASSSEASGGSYNEQFF. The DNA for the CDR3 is TGTGCCAGCAGCTCAGAGGCTAGCGGGGGTTCCTACAATGAGCAGTTCTTC.

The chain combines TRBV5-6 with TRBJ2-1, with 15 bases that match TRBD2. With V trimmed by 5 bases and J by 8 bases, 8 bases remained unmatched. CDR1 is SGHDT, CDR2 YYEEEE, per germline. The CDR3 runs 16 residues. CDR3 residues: CASSQTGLAGGHEQFF. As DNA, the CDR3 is TGTGCCAGCAGTCAAACTGGACTAGCGGGGGGGCATGAGCAGTTCTTC.

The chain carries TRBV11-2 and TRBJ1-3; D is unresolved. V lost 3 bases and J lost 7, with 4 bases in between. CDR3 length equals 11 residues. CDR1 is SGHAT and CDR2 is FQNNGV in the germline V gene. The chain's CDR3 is CASSFGNTIYF. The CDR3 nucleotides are TGTGCCAGCAGCTTTGGGAACACCATATATTTT.

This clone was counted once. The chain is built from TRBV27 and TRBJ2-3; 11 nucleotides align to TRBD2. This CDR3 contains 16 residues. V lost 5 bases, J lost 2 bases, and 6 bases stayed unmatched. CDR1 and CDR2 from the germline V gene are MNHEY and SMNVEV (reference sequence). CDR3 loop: CASSPSGGPYTDTQYF. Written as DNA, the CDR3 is TGTGCCAGCAGTCCTAGCGGGGGGCCGTACACAGATACGCAGTATTTT.

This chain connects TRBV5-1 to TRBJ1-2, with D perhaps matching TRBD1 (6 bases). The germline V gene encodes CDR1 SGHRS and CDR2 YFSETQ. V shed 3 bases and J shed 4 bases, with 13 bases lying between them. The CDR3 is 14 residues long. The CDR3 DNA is TGCGCCAGCAGCTCAATAGACAGGACCTATGGCTACACCTTC. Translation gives CASSSIDRTYGYTF.

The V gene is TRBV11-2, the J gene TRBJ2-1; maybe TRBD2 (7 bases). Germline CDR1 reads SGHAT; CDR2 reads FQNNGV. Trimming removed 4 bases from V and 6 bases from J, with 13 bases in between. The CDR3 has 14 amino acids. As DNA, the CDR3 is TGTGCCAGCAGCTATTGGGGAGGGGGCAATGAGCAGTTCTTC. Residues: CASSYWGGGNEQFF.

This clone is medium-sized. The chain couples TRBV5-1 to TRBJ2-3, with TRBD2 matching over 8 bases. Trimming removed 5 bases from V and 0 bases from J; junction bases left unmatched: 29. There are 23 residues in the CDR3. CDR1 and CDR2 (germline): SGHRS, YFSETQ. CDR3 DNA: TGCGCCAGCAGGAGGGTGACGGGTTCCAAATTTTTAGCGGGGTCCTCTAGCACAGATACGCAGTATTTT. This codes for CASRRVTGSKFLAGSSSTDTQYF.

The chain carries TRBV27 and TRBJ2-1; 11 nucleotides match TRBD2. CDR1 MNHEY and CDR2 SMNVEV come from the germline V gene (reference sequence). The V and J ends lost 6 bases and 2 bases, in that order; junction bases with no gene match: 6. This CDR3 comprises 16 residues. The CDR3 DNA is TGTGCCAGCAGACCTGGACTAGCGGGTACCTACAATGAGCAGTTCTTC. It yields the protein CASRPGLAGTYNEQFF.